This TCR beta chain is from a study of shared clonotypes between healthy human individuals. The germline CDR1 and CDR2 sequences are MNHEY and SVGAGI. This CDR3 is 15 amino acids long. V was pared by 5 bases and J by 3 bases, with 16 bases between. The method was immunoSEQ multiplex PCR; TCRdb's version includes in-frame clones alone and lacks a portion of them. The sample contains around 2,000,000 clones, under 95% of which appear only once. Terminally differentiated effector memory CD45RA+ cells were excluded from the naive CD8 cells, which were CD45RO-negative and positively selected for CCR7. What was sequenced was naive CD8+ T cells from PBMCs. The chain couples TRBV6-5 to TRBJ1-2; TRBD1 might be the D (5 bases). The TCR was taken from a man between 18 and 35 years old in good health. Some clones in this sample may be carry-over from other donors' samples. CDR3 region: CASSTRTDTHYGYTF. The CDR3 DNA reads as TGTGCCAGCAGTACCAGAACGGACACCCACTATGGCTACACCTTC.